This T cell receptor (beta chain) was retrieved from a study of T cells of healthy individuals. One entry per CDR3 protein results from TCRdb running MiXCR on the 5' RACE reads. The sample shows over 95,000 distinct CDR3 sequences, roughly 15% of them seen only once. With 0 bases removed from V and 5 bases from J, the gap between germline ends came to 13 bases. The CDR3 loop spans 14 amino acids. The germline V gene encodes CDR1 DFQATT and CDR2 SNEGSKA (reference sequence). The chain links TRBV20-1 to TRBJ2-5; D gene ambiguous. The origin of this receptor is a human donor in good health. The CDR3 protein is CSARDLVGSETQYF. CDR3 coding DNA: TGCAGTGCTAGAGATCTGGTGGGGTCCGAGACCCAGTACTTC.